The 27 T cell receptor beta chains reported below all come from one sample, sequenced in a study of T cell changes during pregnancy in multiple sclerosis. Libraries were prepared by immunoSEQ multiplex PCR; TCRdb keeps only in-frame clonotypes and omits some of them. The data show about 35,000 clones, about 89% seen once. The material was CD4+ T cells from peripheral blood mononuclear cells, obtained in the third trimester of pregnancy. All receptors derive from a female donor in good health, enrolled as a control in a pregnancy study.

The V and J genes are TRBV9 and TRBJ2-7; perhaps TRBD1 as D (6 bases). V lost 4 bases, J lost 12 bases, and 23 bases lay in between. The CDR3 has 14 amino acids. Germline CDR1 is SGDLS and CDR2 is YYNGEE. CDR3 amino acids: CASSPEPDRFKAYF. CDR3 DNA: TGTGCCAGCAGCCCAGAGCCCGACAGGTTCAAGGCGTACTTC. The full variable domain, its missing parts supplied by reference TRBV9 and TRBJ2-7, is DSGVTQTPKHLITATGQRVTLRCSPRSGDLSVYWYQQSLDQGLQFLIQYYNGEERAKGNILERFSAQQFPDLHSELNLSSLELGDSALYFCASSPEPDRFKAYFGPGTRLTVT.

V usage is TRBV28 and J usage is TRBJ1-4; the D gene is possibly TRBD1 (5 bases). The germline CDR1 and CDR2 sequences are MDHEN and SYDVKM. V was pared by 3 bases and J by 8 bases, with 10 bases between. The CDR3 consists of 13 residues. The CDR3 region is CASSFRDLEKLFF. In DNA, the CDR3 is TGTGCCAGCAGTTTCAGGGACTTAGAAAAACTGTTTTTT.

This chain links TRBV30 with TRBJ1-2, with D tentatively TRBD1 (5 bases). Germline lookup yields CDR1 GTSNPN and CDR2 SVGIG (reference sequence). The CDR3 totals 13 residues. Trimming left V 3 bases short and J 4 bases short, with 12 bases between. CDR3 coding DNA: TGTGCCTGGAGCCCAACAGGACCCTATGGCTACACCTTC. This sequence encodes CAWSPTGPYGYTF.

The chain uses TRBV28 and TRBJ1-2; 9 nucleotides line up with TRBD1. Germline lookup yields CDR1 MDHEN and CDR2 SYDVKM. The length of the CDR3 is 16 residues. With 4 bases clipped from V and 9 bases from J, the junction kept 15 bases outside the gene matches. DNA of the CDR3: TGTGCCAGCAGTTCCCCAGGGACAGGGCCCCGGGTTAGCTACACCTTC. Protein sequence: CASSSPGTGPRVSYTF.

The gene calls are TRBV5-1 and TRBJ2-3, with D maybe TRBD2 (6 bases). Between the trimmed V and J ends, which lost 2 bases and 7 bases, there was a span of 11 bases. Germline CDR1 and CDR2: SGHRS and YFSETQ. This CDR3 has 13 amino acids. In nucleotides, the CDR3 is TGCGCCAGCAGCTTAGAGGGGAGGCATACGCAGTATTTT. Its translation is CASSLEGRHTQYF.

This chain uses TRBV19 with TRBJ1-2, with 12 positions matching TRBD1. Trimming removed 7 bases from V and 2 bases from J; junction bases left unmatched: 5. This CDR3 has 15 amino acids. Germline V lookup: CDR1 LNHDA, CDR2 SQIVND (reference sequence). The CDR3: CASKGTGGKNYGYTF. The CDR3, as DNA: TGTGCCAGTAAAGGGACAGGGGGCAAGAACTATGGCTACACCTTC.

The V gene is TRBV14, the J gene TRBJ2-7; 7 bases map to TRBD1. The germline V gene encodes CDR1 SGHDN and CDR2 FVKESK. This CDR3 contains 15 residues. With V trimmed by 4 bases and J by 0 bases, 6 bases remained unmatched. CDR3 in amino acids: CASSPDRWGSYEQYF. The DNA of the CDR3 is TGTGCCAGCAGCCCGGACAGGTGGGGCTCCTACGAGCAGTACTTC.

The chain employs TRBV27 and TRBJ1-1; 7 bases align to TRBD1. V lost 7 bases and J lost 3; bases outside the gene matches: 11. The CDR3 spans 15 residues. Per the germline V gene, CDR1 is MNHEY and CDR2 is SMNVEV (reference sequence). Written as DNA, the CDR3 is TGTGCCAGCAACTTAATAGACAGGGCAGACACTGAAGCTTTCTTT. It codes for CASNLIDRADTEAFF.

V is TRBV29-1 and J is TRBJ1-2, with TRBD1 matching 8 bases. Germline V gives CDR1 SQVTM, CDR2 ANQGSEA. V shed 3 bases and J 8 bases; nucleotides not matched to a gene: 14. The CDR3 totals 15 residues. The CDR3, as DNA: TGCAGCGTTGAGGGACAGGATAGGACGGGCGAAGGCTACACCTTC. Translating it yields CSVEGQDRTGEGYTF.

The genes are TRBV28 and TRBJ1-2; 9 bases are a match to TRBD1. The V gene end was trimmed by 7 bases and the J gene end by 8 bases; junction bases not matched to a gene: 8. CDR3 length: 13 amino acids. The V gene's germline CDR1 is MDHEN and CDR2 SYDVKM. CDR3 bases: TGTGCCAGCATAGGACAGGGGAAGGAGGGCTACACCTTC. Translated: CASIGQGKEGYTF.

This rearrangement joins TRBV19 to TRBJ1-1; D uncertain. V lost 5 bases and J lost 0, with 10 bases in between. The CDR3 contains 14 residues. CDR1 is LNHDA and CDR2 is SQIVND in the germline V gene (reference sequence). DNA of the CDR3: TGTGCCAGTAGTCCCCCGTTCCTGAACACTGAAGCTTTCTTT. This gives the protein CASSPPFLNTEAFF.

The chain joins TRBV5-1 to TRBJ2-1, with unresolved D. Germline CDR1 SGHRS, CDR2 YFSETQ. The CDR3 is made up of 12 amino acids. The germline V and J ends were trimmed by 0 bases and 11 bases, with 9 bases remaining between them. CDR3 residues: CASSLARSQQFF. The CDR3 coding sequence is TGCGCCAGCAGCTTGGCGCGCTCACAGCAGTTCTTC.

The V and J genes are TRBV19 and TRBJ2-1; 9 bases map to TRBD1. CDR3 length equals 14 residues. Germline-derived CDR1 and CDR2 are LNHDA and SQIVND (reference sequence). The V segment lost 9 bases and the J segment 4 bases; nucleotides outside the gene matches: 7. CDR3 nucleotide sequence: TGTGCCAGCTCCCGGGACAGGGAGTACAATGAGCAGTTCTTC. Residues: CASSRDREYNEQFF. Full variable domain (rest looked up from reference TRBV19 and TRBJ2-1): DGGITQSPKYLFRKEGQNVTLSCEQNLNHDAMYWYRQDPGQGLRLIYYSQIVNDFQKGDIAEGYSVSREKKESFPLTVTSAQKNPTAFYLCASSRDREYNEQFFGPGTRLTVL.

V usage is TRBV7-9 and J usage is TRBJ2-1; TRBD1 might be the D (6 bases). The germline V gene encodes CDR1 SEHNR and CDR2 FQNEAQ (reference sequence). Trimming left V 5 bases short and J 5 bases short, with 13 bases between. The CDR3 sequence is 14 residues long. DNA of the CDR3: TGTGCCAGCAGCATGGGACATGGTAACAATGAGCAGTTCTTC. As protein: CASSMGHGNNEQFF.

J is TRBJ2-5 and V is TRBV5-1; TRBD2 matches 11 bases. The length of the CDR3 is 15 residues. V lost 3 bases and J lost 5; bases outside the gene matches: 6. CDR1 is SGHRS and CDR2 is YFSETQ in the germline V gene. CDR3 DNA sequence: TGCGCCAGCAGCTATAGCGGGAGGGCCGGGGAGACCCAGTACTTC. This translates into CASSYSGRAGETQYF.

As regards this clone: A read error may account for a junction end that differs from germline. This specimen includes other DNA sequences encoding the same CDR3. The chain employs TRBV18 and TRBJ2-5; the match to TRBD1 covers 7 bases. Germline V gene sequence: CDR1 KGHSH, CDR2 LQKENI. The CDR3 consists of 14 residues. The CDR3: CASSPRTGRETQYF. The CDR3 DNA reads TGTGCCAGCTCCCCACGGACAGGCCGGGAGACCCAGTACTTC.

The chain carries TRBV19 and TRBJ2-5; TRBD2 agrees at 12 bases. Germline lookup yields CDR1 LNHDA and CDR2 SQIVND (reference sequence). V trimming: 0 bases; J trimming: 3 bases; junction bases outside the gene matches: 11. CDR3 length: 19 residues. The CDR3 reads CASSIDLGLAGGPKETQYF. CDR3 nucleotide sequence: TGTGCCAGTAGTATAGATCTAGGTCTAGCGGGAGGGCCTAAAGAGACCCAGTACTTC.

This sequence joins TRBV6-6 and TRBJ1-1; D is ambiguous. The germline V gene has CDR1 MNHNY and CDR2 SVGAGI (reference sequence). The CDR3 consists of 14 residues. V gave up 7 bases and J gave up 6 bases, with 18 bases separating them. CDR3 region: CASKYTREVPEAFF. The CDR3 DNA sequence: TGTGCCAGCAAGTATACACGGGAGGTCCCTGAAGCTTTCTTT.

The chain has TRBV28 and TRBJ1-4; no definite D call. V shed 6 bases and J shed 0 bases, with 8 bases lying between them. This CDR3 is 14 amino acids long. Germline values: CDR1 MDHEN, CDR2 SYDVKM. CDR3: CASSPQATNEKLFF. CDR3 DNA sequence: TGTGCCAGCAGCCCACAAGCAACTAATGAAAAACTGTTTTTT. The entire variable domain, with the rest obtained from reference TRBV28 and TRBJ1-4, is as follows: DVKVTQSSRYLVKRTGEKVFLECVQDMDHENMFWYRQDPGLGLRLIYFSYDVKMKEKGDIPEGYSVSREKKERFSLILESASTNQTSMYLCASSPQATNEKLFFGSGTQLSVL.

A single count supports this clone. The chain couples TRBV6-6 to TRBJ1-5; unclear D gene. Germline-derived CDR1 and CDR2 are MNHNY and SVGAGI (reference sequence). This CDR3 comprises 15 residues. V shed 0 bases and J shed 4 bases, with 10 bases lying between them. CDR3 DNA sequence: TGTGCCAGCAGTTACTCGATATCGGGAAATCAGCCCCAGCATTTT. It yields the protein CASSYSISGNQPQHF.

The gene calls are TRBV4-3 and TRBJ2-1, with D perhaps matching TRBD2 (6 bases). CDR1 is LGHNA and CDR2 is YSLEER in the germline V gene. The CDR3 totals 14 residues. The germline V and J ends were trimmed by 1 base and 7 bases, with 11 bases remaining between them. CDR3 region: CASSQAGTENEQFF. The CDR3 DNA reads TGCGCCAGCAGCCAAGCCGGGACTGAAAATGAGCAGTTCTTC.

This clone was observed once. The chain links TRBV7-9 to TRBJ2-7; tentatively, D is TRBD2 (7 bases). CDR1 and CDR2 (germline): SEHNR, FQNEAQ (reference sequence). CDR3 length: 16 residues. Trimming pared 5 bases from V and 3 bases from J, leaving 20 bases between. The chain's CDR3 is CASSDQGRGGIYEQYF. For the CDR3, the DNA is TGTGCCAGCAGCGACCAGGGGAGGGGAGGGATCTACGAGCAGTACTTC. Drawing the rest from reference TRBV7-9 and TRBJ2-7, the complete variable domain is DTGVSQNPRHKITKRGQNVTFRCDPISEHNRLYWYRQTLGQGPEFLTYFQNEAQLEKSRLLSDRFSAERPKGSFSTLEIQRTEQGDSAMYLCASSDQGRGGIYEQYFGPGTRLTVT.

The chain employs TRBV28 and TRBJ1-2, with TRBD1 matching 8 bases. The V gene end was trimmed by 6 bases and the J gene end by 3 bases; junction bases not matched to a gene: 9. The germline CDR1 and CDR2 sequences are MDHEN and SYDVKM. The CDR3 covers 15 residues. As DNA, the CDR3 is TGTGCCAGCAGGCCCGGGACAGGCTTTTACTATGGCTACACCTTC. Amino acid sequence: CASRPGTGFYYGYTF.

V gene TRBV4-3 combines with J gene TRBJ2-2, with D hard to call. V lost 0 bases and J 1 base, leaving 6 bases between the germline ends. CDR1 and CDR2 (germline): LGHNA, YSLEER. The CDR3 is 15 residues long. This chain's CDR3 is CASSQDPQNTGELFF. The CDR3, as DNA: TGCGCCAGCAGCCAAGATCCCCAGAACACCGGGGAGCTGTTTTTT.

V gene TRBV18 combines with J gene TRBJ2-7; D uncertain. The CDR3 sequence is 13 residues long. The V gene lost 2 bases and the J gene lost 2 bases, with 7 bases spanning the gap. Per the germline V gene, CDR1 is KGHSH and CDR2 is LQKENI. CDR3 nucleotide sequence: TGTGCCAGCTCACCATTTGCGACCTACGAGCAGTACTTC. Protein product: CASSPFATYEQYF.

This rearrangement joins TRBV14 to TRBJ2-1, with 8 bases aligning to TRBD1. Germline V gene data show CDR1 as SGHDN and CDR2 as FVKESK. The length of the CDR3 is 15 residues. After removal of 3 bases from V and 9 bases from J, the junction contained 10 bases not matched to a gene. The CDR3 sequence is CASSQTGDPVGEQFF. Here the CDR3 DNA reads TGTGCCAGCAGCCAGACAGGGGACCCTGTGGGTGAGCAGTTCTTC.

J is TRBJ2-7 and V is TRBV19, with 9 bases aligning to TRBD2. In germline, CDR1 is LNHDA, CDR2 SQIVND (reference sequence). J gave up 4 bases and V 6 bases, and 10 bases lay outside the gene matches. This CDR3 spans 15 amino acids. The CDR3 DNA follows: TGTGCCAGTAGAGAGGGTAGCGGGGGCCCTTACGAGCAGTACTTC. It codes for CASREGSGGPYEQYF. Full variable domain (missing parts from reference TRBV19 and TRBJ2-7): DGGITQSPKYLFRKEGQNVTLSCEQNLNHDAMYWYRQDPGQGLRLIYYSQIVNDFQKGDIAEGYSVSREKKESFPLTVTSAQKNPTAFYLCASREGSGGPYEQYFGPGTRLTVT.